This is a list of T cell receptor beta chains from one sample in a study of blood T cell repertoires in COVID-19. Profiled with immunoSEQ multiplex PCR; TCRdb holds only in-frame clones, not every one. This sample yields a few hundred thousand clones, of which roughly 90% are seen a single time; 2.5% to 3% belongs to the top ten. Material: PBMCs or T cells enriched from blood (not recorded which). The receptors here all came from a woman aged 50 to 60 who had been exposed to COVID-19. Each CDR3 is given with its conserved first and last residue.

J | V | CDR3
TRBJ1-5 | TRBV20-1 | CSASRGRVDQPQHF
TRBJ1-2 | TRBV5-6 | CASSPWDSGYTF
TRBJ2-7 | TRBV7-2 | CASSLVTGKTYEQYF
TRBJ2-1 | TRBV7-2 | CASSWRGPSSYNEQFF
TRBJ2-2 | TRBV4-1 | CASSQGVSGNTGELFF
TRBJ2-1 | TRBV5-1 | CASSPPGQGYNEQFF
TRBJ2-1 | TRBV18 | CASSPGDRDGEQFF
TRBJ2-7 | TRBV2 | CASGIKREREQYF
TRBJ2-5 | TRBV14 | CASSQGAGETQYF
TRBJ1-2 | TRBV19 | CASRETGLYGYTF
TRBJ1-4 | TRBV2 | CASRREAGEKLFF
TRBJ1-2 | TRBV28 | CASSPREYGYTF
TRBJ1-5 | TRBV7-9 | CASSPSRGGSMDQPQHF
TRBJ1-5 | TRBV15 | CATSPGSPGGQPQHF
TRBJ2-7 | TRBV4-2 | CASSPQVLNSYQGSEQYF
TRBJ2-7 | TRBV4-1 | CASSQVGGSYEQYF
TRBJ2-3 | TRBV11-3 | CASSTLAGGLTDTQYF
TRBJ2-5 | TRBV7-9 | CASSFGGLETQYF
TRBJ1-2 | TRBV9 | CASSGKTGINGYTF
TRBJ2-2 | TRBV9 | CASSVGDYAGELFF
TRBJ1-2 | TRBV5-1 | CASSVLGDESAGYTF
TRBJ1-4 | TRBV5-5 | CASSLAIDRANNEKLFF
TRBJ2-7 | TRBV6-5 | CASSKSSGNEQYF
TRBJ2-2 | TRBV28 | CASRGQGFTGELFF
TRBJ1-3 | TRBV30 | CAWSRGAGNTIYF
TRBJ1-2 | TRBV7-9 | CASSFINYGYTF
TRBJ1-3 | TRBV19 | CASSRGGSGNTIYF
TRBJ2-3 | TRBV10-3 | CAISESPTDTQYF
TRBJ1-2 | TRBV19 | CASSIQGGGYTF
TRBJ1-2 | TRBV19 | CASSTSLTGGYTF
TRBJ1-1 | TRBV15 | CATSRDLVNNQAFF
TRBJ2-2 | TRBV12-3/TRBV12-4 | CASSSWGAGELFF
TRBJ1-1 | TRBV14 | CASSQRSISGNTEAFF
TRBJ1-4 | TRBV7-9 | CASIEQGQANEKLFF
TRBJ1-5 | TRBV29-1 | CSAWGGAGQPQHF
TRBJ1-2 | TRBV28 | CASRPDRGNYGYTF
TRBJ2-7 | TRBV13 | CASSPDPSGGKYEQYF
TRBJ1-6 | TRBV28 | CASSRSSPLHF
TRBJ1-5 | TRBV2 | CASSEPLQVGQPQHF
TRBJ2-3 | TRBV9 | CASSIPGQSEDTQYF
TRBJ2-5 | TRBV11-3 | CASSLGGRRGVSSTQYF